What follows is one T cell receptor beta chain and its context. The source of the sample is a study of PD-L1 blockade in urothelial cancer. In the study overall: Patients' atezolizumab regimen, 1,200 mg intravenously every 3 weeks, began around 2014. Analyzed time points were 3 weeks (second dose) and 6 weeks after therapy began.

Described time point: peripheral blood 6 weeks after treatment start. The patients had locally advanced or metastatic urothelial carcinoma. The trim removed 3 bases at V and 1 base at J, leaving 4 bases unmatched. The CDR3 consists of 15 residues. Germline CDR1 reads SGHNT; CDR2 reads YYREEE (reference sequence). Profiling relied on immunoSEQ multiplex PCR, and the TCRdb table lists in-frame clones only, not all of them. Here the sample spans 120,000 or so clones, 86% being singletons. This sequence joins TRBV5-4 and TRBJ1-1, with 9 bases fitting TRBD1. The sequence was obtained from a man aged 50 to 60 with urothelial cancer. Source: PBMCs, taken around atezolizumab (anti-PD-L1) treatment. DNA of the CDR3: TGTGCCAGCAGCTGGGGACAGGGATCGAACACTGAAGCTTTCTTT. Its protein is CASSWGQGSNTEAFF.